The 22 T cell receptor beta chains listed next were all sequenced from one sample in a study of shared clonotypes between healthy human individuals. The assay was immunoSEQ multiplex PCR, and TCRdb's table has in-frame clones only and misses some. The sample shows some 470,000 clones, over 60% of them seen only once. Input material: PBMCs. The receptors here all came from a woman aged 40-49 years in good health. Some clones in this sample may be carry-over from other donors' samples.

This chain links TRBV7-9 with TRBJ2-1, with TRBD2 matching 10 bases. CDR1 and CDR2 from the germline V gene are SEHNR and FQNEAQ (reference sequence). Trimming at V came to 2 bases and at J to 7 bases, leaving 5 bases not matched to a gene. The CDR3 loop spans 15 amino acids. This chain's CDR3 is CASSLLAGVVNEQFF. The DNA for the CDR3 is TGTGCCAGCAGCTTACTAGCGGGAGTAGTAAATGAGCAGTTCTTC.

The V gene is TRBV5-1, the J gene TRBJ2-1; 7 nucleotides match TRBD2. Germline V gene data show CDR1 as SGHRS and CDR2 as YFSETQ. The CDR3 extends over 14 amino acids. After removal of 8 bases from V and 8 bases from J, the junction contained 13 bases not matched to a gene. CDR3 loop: CASQSAQAGDEQFF. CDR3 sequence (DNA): TGCGCCAGTCAGTCAGCCCAGGCGGGGGATGAGCAGTTCTTC.

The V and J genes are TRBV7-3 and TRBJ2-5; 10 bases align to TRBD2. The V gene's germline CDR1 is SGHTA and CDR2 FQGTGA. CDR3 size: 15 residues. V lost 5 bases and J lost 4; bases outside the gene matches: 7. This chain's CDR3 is CASSPSGSVLETQYF. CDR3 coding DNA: TGTGCCAGCAGCCCTAGCGGGAGTGTTTTAGAGACCCAGTACTTC.

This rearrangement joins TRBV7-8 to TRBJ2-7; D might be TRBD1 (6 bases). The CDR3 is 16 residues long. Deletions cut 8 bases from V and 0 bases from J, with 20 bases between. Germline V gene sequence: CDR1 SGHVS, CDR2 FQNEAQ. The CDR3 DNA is TGTGCCAGCGGACAGCGAGACTTGATCCACTCCTACGAGCAGTACTTC. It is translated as CASGQRDLIHSYEQYF.

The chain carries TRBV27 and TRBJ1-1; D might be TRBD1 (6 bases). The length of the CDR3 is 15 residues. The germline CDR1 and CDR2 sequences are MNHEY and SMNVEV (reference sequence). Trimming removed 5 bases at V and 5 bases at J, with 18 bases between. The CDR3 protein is CASSPWGEGVTEAFF. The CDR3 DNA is TGTGCCAGCAGTCCCTGGGGGGAGGGGGTGACTGAAGCTTTCTTT.

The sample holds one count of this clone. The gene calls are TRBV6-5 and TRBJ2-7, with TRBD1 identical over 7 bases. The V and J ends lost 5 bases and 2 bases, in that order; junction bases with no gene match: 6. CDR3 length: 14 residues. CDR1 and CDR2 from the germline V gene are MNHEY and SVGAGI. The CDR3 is CASSLTGAAYEQYF. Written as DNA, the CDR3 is TGTGCCAGCAGTCTTACAGGGGCGGCCTACGAGCAGTACTTC.

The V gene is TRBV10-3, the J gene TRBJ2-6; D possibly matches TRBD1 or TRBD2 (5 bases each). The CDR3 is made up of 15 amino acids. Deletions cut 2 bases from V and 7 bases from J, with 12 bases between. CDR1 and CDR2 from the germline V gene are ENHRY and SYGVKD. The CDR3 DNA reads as TGTGCCATCAGTGAGGGACGAGGGGCCGCCAACGTCCTGACTTTC. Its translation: CAISEGRGAANVLTF.

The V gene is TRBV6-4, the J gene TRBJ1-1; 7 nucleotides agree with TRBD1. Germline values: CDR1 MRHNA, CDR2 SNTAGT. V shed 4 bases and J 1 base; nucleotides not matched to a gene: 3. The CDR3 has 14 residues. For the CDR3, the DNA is TGTGCCAGCAGTGCCCGGACAGGGAACACTGAAGCTTTCTTT. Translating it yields CASSARTGNTEAFF.

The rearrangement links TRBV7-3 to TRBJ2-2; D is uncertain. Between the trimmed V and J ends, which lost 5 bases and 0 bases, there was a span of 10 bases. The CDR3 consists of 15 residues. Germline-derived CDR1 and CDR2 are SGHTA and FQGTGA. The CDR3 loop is CASSPFAANTGELFF. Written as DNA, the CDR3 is TGTGCCAGCAGCCCCTTCGCCGCGAACACCGGGGAGCTGTTTTTT.

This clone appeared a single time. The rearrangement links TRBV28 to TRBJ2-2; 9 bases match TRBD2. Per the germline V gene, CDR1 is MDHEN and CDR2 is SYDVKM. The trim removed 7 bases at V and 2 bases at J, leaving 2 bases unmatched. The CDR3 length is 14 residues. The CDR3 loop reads CASILAGNTGELFF. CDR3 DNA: TGTGCCAGCATCCTAGCGGGAAACACCGGGGAGCTGTTTTTT. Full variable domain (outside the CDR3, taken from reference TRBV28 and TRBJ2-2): DVKVTQSSRYLVKRTGEKVFLECVQDMDHENMFWYRQDPGLGLRLIYFSYDVKMKEKGDIPEGYSVSREKKERFSLILESASTNQTSMYLCASILAGNTGELFFGEGSRLTVL.

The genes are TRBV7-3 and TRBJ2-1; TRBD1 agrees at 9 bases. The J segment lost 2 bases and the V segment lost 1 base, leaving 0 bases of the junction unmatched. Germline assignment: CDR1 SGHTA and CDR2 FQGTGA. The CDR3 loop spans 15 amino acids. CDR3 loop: CASSLRQGAYNEQFF. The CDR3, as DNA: TGTGCCAGCAGCTTAAGACAGGGGGCCTACAATGAGCAGTTCTTC.

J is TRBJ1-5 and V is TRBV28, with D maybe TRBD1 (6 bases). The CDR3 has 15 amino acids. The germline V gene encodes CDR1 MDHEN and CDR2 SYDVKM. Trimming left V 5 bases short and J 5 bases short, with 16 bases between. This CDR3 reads CASSPGTQPDQPQHF. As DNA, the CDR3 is TGTGCCAGCAGTCCCGGGACACAACCTGATCAGCCCCAGCATTTT. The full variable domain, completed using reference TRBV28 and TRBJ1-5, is DVKVTQSSRYLVKRTGEKVFLECVQDMDHENMFWYRQDPGLGLRLIYFSYDVKMKEKGDIPEGYSVSREKKERFSLILESASTNQTSMYLCASSPGTQPDQPQHFGDGTRLSIL.

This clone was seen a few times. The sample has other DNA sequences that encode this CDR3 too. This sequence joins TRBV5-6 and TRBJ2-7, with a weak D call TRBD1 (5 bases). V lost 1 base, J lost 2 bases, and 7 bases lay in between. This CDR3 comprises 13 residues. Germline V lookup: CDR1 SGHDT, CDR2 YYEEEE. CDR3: CASSLQGPYEQYF. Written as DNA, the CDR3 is TGTGCCAGCAGCTTGCAGGGTCCCTACGAGCAGTACTTC. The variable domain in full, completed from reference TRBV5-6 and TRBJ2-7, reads DAGVTQSPTHLIKTRGQQVTLRCSPKSGHDTVSWYQQALGQGPQFIFQYYEEEERQRGNFPDRFSGHQFPNYSSELNVNALLLGDSALYLCASSLQGPYEQYFGPGTRLTVT.

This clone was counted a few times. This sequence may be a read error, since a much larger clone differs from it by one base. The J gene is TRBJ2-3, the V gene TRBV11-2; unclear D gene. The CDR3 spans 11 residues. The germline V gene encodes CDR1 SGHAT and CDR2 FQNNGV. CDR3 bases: TGTGCCAACAGCTCCTCACAAACGCAGTATTTT. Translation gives CANSSSQTQYF.

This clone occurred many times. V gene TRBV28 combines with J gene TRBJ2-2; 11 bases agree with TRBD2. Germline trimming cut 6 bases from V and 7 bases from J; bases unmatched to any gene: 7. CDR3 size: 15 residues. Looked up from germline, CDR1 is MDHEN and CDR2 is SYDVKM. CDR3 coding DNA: TGTGCCAGCAGCGTCCAGACTAGCGGGATCGGGGAGCTGTTTTTT. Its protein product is CASSVQTSGIGELFF.

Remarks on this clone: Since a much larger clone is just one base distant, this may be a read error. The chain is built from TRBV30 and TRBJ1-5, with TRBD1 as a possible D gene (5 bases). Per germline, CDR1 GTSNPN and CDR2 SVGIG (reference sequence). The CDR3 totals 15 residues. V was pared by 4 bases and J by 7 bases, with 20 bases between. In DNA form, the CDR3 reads TGTGCCTGGACTTCCCCGGCTTGGAGGGGCCAGCCCCAGCATTTT. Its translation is CAWTSPAWRGQPQHF.

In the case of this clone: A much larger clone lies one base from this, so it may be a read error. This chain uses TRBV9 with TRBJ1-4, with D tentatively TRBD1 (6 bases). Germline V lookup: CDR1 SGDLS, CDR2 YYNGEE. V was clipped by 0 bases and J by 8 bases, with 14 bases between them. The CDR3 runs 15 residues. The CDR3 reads CASSVGGTGKEKLFF. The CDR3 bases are TGTGCCAGCAGCGTAGGTGGAACAGGGAAAGAAAAACTGTTTTTT.

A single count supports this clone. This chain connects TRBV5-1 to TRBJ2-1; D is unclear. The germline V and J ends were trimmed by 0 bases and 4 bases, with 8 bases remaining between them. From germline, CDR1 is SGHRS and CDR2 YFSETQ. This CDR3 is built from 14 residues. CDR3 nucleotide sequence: TGCGCCAGCAGCTTGGGACTGGTGTACAATGAGCAGTTCTTC. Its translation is CASSLGLVYNEQFF.

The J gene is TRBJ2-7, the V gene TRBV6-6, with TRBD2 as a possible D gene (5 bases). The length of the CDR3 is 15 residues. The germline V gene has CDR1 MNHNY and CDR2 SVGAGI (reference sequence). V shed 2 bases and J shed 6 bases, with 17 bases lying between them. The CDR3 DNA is TGTGCCAGCAGTTACCCCGGAGGAGCGAGTTTCGAGCAGTACTTC. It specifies CASSYPGGASFEQYF.

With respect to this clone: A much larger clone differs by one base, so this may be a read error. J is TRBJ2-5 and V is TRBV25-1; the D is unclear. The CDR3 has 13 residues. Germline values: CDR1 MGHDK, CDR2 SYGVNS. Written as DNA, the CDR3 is TGTGCCGGCAGACACAATCAGCAAGAGACCCAGTACTTC. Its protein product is CAGRHNQQETQYF.

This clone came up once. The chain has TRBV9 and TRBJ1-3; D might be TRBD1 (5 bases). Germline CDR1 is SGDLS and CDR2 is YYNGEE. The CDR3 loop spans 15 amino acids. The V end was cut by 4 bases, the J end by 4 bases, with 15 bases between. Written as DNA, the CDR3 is TGTGCCAGCAGCCCCCAGGGTGATGCCGGAAACACCATATATTTT. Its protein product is CASSPQGDAGNTIYF.

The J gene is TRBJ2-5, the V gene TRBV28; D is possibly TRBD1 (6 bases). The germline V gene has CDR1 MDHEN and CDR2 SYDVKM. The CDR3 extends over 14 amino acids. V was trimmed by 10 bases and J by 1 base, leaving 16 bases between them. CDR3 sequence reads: CAIGGGAGQETQYF. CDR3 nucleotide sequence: TGTGCCATAGGGGGTGGGGCGGGCCAAGAGACCCAGTACTTC.